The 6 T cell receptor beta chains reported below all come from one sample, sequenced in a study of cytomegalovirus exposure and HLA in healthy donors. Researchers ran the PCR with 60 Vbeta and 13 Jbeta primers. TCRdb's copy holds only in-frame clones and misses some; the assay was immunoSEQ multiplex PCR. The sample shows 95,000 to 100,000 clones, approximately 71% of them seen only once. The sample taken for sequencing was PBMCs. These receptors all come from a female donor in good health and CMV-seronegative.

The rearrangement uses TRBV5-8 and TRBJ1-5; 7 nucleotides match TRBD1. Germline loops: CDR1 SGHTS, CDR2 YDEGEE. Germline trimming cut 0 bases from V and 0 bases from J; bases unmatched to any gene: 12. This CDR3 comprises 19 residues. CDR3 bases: TGTGCCAGCAGCTTGGCCTTTGGACAGGCAACCGATAGCAATCAGCCCCAGCATTTT. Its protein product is CASSLAFGQATDSNQPQHF. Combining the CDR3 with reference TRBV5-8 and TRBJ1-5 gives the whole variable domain EAGVTQSPTHLIKTRGQQATLRCSPISGHTSVYWYQQALGLGLQFLLWYDEGEERNRGNFPPRFSGRQFPNYSSELNVNALELEDSALYLCASSLAFGQATDSNQPQHFGDGTRLSIL.

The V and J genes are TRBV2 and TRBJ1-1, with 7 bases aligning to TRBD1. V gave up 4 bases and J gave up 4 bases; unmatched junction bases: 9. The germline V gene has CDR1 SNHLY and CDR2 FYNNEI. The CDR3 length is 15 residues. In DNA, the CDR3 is TGTGCCAGCAGTGTAAGCAGGACAGGATCCACTGAAGCTTTCTTT. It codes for CASSVSRTGSTEAFF.

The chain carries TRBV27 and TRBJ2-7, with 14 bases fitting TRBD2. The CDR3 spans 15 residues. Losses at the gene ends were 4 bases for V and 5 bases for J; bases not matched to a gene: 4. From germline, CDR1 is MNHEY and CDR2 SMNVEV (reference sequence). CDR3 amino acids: CASSWTSGRRDEQYF. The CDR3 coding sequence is TGTGCCAGCAGTTGGACTAGCGGGAGGCGGGACGAGCAGTACTTC.

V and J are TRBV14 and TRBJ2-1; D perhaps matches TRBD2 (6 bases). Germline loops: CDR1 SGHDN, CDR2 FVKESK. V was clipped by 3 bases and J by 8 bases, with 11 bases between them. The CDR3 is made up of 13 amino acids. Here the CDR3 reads CASSQYSGYEQFF. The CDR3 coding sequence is TGTGCCAGCAGCCAGTATAGCGGATATGAGCAGTTCTTC.

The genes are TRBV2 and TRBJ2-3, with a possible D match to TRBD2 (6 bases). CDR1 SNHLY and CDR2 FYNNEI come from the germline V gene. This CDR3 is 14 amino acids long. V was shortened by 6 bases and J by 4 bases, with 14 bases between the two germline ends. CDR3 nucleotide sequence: TGTGCCAGCAGGAATCGGGACTCCCCAGATACGCAGTATTTT. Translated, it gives CASRNRDSPDTQYF.

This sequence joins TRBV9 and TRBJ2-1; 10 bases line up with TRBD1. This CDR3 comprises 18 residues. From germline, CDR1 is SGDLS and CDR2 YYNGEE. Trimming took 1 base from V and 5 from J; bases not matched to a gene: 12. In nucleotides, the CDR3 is TGTGCCAGCAGCGTAACGTCTCTAGGGACAGGGGATAACAATGAGCAGTTCTTC. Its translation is CASSVTSLGTGDNNEQFF.